The 2 T cell receptor beta chains listed next were all sequenced from one sample in a study of esophageal squamous cell carcinoma under preoperative chemotherapy. TCRdb reprocessed the PCR reads via MiXCR and lists one record per CDR3 protein. The table lists over 9,500 distinct CDR3 sequences, roughly 50% of them singletons, with approximately 15% in the top ten. Noted time point: before preoperative PTX-NDP chemotherapy. This specimen was acquired from a patient given preoperative chemotherapy. The receptors stem from a human donor with esophageal squamous cell carcinoma. The donor label of this sample is uncertain.

By sample share, this clonotype is medium-sized. This chain connects TRBV6-1 to TRBJ2-3, with 8 bases matching TRBD2. CDR3 length: 16 amino acids. J gave up 4 bases and V 0 bases, and 6 bases lay outside the gene matches. From germline, CDR1 is MNHNS and CDR2 SASEGT. The CDR3 reads CASSEAVAGKADTQYF. The CDR3 bases are TGTGCCAGCAGTGAAGCAGTAGCGGGAAAGGCAGATACGCAGTATTTT.

Concerning this clonotype: One junction end does not reproduce the germline sequence, and a read error may be involved. This chain connects TRBV6-5 to TRBJ2-1; possibly TRBD2 for D (5 bases). CDR1 MNHEY and CDR2 SVGAGI come from the germline V gene. This CDR3 is 15 amino acids long. CDR3 in amino acids: CASSYPASSYNTQFF. The CDR3 DNA is TGTGCCAGCAGTTACCCCGCTAGCTCCTACAATACGCAGTTCTTT.